The entry below describes one T cell receptor (beta chain). Its antigen is as yet unknown. This CDR3 region has 13 residues. The V gene end was trimmed by 3 bases and the J gene end by 14 bases; junction bases not matched to a gene: 8. Per the germline V gene, CDR1 is SGHAT and CDR2 is FQNNGV. TCRdb reprocessed the reads via MiXCR and lists one record per CDR3 protein. The table includes approximately 590,000 distinct CDR3 sequences, approximately 40% detected once. These data are taken from a study of T cell repertoires in cytomegalovirus infection. Study overall: Use of recently identified HLA-C-restricted and well-studied HLA-B-restricted CMV epitopes was part of the study. CMV infection together with matching HLA type was indicated by public TCR beta signatures.

Study-level results: HLA-C-restricted TCR beta clonotypes specific for CMV led the ex vivo response. Accumulated public TCR beta family frequency recognized individuals carrying CMV together with the relevant HLA.

This sequence was found in a human donor in good health (CMV status not recorded). Some clones in this sample may be carry-over from other donors' samples. The V call is TRBV11-2, the J call TRBJ1-4; 8 bases are shared with TRBD1. The sample in question was cultured PBMCs, obtained from culture after CMV antigen stimulation. CDR3 residues: CASSFSGQGTLFF. The CDR3 coding sequence is TGTGCCAGCAGCTTTTCCGGACAGGGAACCCTGTTTTTT.